These 27 T cell receptor beta chains share one sample of origin, sequenced in a study of Ad26.COV2.S vaccination and SARS-CoV-2 variants. Sequencing used immunoSEQ multiplex PCR; TCRdb keeps in-frame clones, though not all of them. The table lists about 430,000 clones, 75% to 95% of them singletons. As for treatment: roughly 20 received Ad26.COV2.S at low or high dose, single or two shots; roughly 5 received placebo; per-sample allocation not given. The samples date from day 63 after the first vaccine or placebo injection. Sample: peripheral blood, taken in a trial of Ad26.COV2.S vaccine versus placebo. Receptors originate from a person aged 18 to 65 who received the Ad26.COV2.S COVID-19 vaccine or a placebo.

This clone has only one observation. CDR3 nucleotide sequence: TGTGCCAGCAGTGGGACAGGGGAGCAGCCCCAGCATTTT. As protein: CASSGTGEQPQHF. This chain links TRBV12-3 or TRBV12-4 with TRBJ1-5, with 10 bases matching TRBD1. The CDR3 totals 13 residues. J lost 7 bases, V lost 5 bases, and 2 bases had no gene match.

The chain couples TRBV7-9 to TRBJ2-1, with TRBD1 identical over 7 bases. Germline V lookup: CDR1 SEHNR, CDR2 FQNEAQ (reference sequence). The CDR3 has 16 amino acids. With V trimmed by 5 bases and J by 4 bases, 11 bases remained unmatched. This CDR3 is CASSPKTGKTYNEQFF. CDR3 DNA: TGTGCCAGCAGCCCGAAGACAGGGAAGACATACAATGAGCAGTTCTTC.

V gene TRBV6-6 combines with J gene TRBJ2-3; D is uncertain. Germline assignment: CDR1 MNHNY and CDR2 SVGAGI (reference sequence). With 2 bases removed from V and 2 bases from J, the gap between germline ends came to 5 bases. The CDR3 is 13 residues long. CDR3 loop: CASSYALTDTQYF. The DNA of the CDR3 is TGTGCCAGCAGTTACGCTCTCACAGATACGCAGTATTTT.

V gene TRBV6-5 combines with J gene TRBJ1-5; 8 bases match TRBD1. CDR1 and CDR2 (germline): MNHEY, SVGAGI. The CDR3 has 15 residues. The V segment lost 2 bases and the J segment 6 bases; nucleotides outside the gene matches: 6. Written as DNA, the CDR3 is TGTGCCAGCAGTTACACATCAGGGGGCGTTCAGCCCCAGCATTTT. This gives the protein CASSYTSGGVQPQHF.

The CDR3 DNA reads TGTGCCAGTAGTATTGGGCAGCCCTACGAGCAGTACTTC. It codes for CASSIGQPYEQYF. V is TRBV19 and J is TRBJ2-7; D not resolved. CDR3 size: 13 residues. V shed 3 bases and J shed 2 bases, with 8 bases lying between them. From germline, CDR1 is LNHDA and CDR2 SQIVND (reference sequence). Combining the CDR3 with reference TRBV19 and TRBJ2-7 gives the whole variable domain DGGITQSPKYLFRKEGQNVTLSCEQNLNHDAMYWYRQDPGQGLRLIYYSQIVNDFQKGDIAEGYSVSREKKESFPLTVTSAQKNPTAFYLCASSIGQPYEQYFGPGTRLTVT.

The chain uses TRBV13 and TRBJ2-1; 9 bases line up with TRBD1. The CDR3 runs 15 residues. Germline trimming cut 5 bases from V and 4 bases from J; bases unmatched to any gene: 6. Germline CDR1 is PRHDT and CDR2 is FYEKMQ (reference sequence). This chain's CDR3 is CASSNPGQGYNEQFF. CDR3 bases: TGTGCCAGCAGCAACCCGGGACAGGGTTACAATGAGCAGTTCTTC.

This clone was detected only once. V is TRBV29-1 and J is TRBJ1-2; weak D call: TRBD1 (5 bases). V was trimmed by 5 bases and J by 5 bases, leaving 9 bases between them. CDR3 length: 11 residues. The germline V gene has CDR1 SQVTM and CDR2 ANQGSEA. CDR3 in amino acids: CSVSTEYGYTF. The CDR3, as DNA: TGCAGCGTTTCGACAGAGTATGGCTACACCTTC. The full variable domain, completed using reference TRBV29-1 and TRBJ1-2, is SAVISQKPSRDICQRGTSLTIQCQVDSQVTMMFWYRQQPGQSLTLIATANQGSEATYESGFVIDKFPISRPNLTFSTLTVSNMSPEDSSIYLCSVSTEYGYTFGSGTRLTVV.

The chain has TRBV7-8 and TRBJ2-1, with D possibly TRBD1 on 6 matching bases. The germline V gene has CDR1 SGHVS and CDR2 FQNEAQ. The CDR3 contains 16 residues. The V end was cut by 4 bases, the J end by 3 bases, with 16 bases between. DNA of the CDR3: TGTGCCAGCAGCTCCTACCCAGGGGCGGGCTACAATGAGCAGTTCTTC. Protein: CASSSYPGAGYNEQFF.

The V and J genes are TRBV7-8 and TRBJ2-7; D is ambiguous. The CDR3 sequence is 13 residues long. Trimming shortened V by 1 base and J by 3 bases, and 7 bases separated the two germline ends. The germline V gene encodes CDR1 SGHVS and CDR2 FQNEAQ. The CDR3, as DNA: TGTGCCAGCAGCTTAGAAAGGTTCTACGAGCAGTACTTC. Residues: CASSLERFYEQYF. The full variable domain, with the rest looked up from reference TRBV7-8 and TRBJ2-7, is GAGVSQSPRYKVAKRGQDVALRCDPISGHVSLFWYQQALGQGPEFLTYFQNEAQLDKSGLPSDRFFAERPEGSVSTLKIQRTQQEDSAVYLCASSLERFYEQYFGPGTRLTVT.

The chain uses TRBV7-2 and TRBJ2-1; TRBD1 matches at 9 bases. The germline V gene encodes CDR1 SGHTA and CDR2 FQGNSA. The CDR3 length is 19 residues. Germline trimming cut 1 base from V and 6 bases from J; bases unmatched to any gene: 16. As DNA, the CDR3 is TGTGCCAGCAGCTTAGTAGAGGGACAGGGTTCTAGCTTTGGCAATGAGCAGTTCTTC. Translating gives CASSLVEGQGSSFGNEQFF.

This rearrangement joins TRBV10-2 to TRBJ1-6; 8 positions match TRBD1. CDR3 size: 18 residues. Germline assignment: CDR1 WSHSY and CDR2 SAAADI. Trimming removed 2 bases from V and 0 bases from J; junction bases left unmatched: 6. CDR3 in amino acids: CASSESPTGGSYNSPLHF. The DNA for the CDR3 is TGCGCCAGCAGTGAGAGCCCCACAGGGGGCTCCTATAATTCACCCCTCCACTTT.

This chain connects TRBV7-9 to TRBJ2-3, with TRBD2 identical over 7 bases. Looked up from germline, CDR1 is SEHNR and CDR2 is FQNEAQ (reference sequence). The CDR3 is made up of 14 amino acids. Trimming cost V 8 bases and J 1 base; bases outside gene matches: 6. CDR3 sequence reads: CASGASGRTDTQYF. For the CDR3, the DNA is TGTGCCAGCGGCGCTAGCGGACGCACAGATACGCAGTATTTT.

This chain links TRBV6-1 with TRBJ1-5; the match to TRBD1 covers 7 bases. This CDR3 contains 17 residues. The germline CDR1 and CDR2 sequences are MNHNS and SASEGT. V dropped 2 bases and J dropped 6; count of bases not matched to a gene: 13. In DNA form, the CDR3 reads TGTGCCAGCAGTGAATTCAGCATAACAGGGGTAGGTCAGCCCCAGCATTTT. Encoded protein: CASSEFSITGVGQPQHF.

This clone was recorded a few times. The CDR3 sequence is CASRMGQENTEAFF. In DNA, the CDR3 is TGTGCCAGTAGAATGGGACAGGAGAACACTGAAGCTTTCTTT. The chain is built from TRBV19 and TRBJ1-1; TRBD1 matches at 8 bases. Germline V gives CDR1 LNHDA, CDR2 SQIVND (reference sequence). J lost 1 base, V lost 6 bases, and 4 bases had no gene match. The CDR3 covers 14 residues.

The chain has TRBV16 and TRBJ1-2, with D hard to call. The CDR3 has 16 residues. Germline V gene data show CDR1 as KGHSY and CDR2 as FQNENV. With 5 bases removed from V and 4 bases from J, the gap between germline ends came to 20 bases. DNA for the CDR3: TGTGCCAGCAGCTTGACCGATTTTGCAACTTTCTATGGCTACACCTTC. It yields the protein CASSLTDFATFYGYTF.

The chain combines TRBV5-4 with TRBJ2-7, with 11 bases lining up with TRBD2. CDR1 is SGHNT, CDR2 YYREEE, per germline (reference sequence). The CDR3 is 16 residues long. Trimming at V came to 0 bases and at J to 0 bases, leaving 2 bases not matched to a gene. CDR3 sequence reads: CASSLGGLAASYEQYF. The DNA of the CDR3 is TGTGCCAGCAGCTTGGGGGGACTAGCGGCCTCCTACGAGCAGTACTTC.

The V gene is TRBV11-3, the J gene TRBJ2-1; 12 bases fit TRBD2. CDR1 is SGHNT, CDR2 YENEEA, per germline. The CDR3 has 17 amino acids. V lost 5 bases, J lost 2 bases, and 7 bases stayed unmatched. This CDR3 reads CASSVTGTSGPYNEQFF. The CDR3 nucleotides are TGTGCCAGCAGCGTCACCGGGACTAGCGGGCCCTACAATGAGCAGTTCTTC.

V usage is TRBV6-4 and J usage is TRBJ2-2; possibly TRBD2 for D (5 bases). Trimming removed 3 bases at V and 7 bases at J, with 12 bases between. This CDR3 has 14 residues. The germline gives CDR1 MRHNA, CDR2 SNTAGT. This CDR3 reads CASSERGLGGELFF. In DNA, the CDR3 is TGTGCCAGCAGTGAAAGAGGGCTCGGCGGGGAGCTGTTTTTT.

This chain links TRBV28 with TRBJ2-7; D is perhaps TRBD1 (5 bases). Looked up from germline, CDR1 is MDHEN and CDR2 is SYDVKM. This CDR3 comprises 12 residues. The V end lost 2 bases, the J end lost 3 bases, and 5 bases lay between the germline ends. The CDR3 DNA reads as TGTGCCAGCAGTTTAACAGGCTACGAGCAGTACTTC. Its translation: CASSLTGYEQYF.

The genes are TRBV27 and TRBJ1-2; tentative D call: TRBD1 (6 bases). Germline loops: CDR1 MNHEY, CDR2 SMNVEV (reference sequence). Trimming shortened V by 10 bases and J by 4 bases, and 22 bases separated the two germline ends. The length of the CDR3 is 15 residues. CDR3 sequence: CANRTETNHFYGYTF. The CDR3 nucleotides are TGTGCCAACCGGACAGAGACTAACCATTTCTATGGCTACACCTTC.

This clone was found once. V is TRBV7-9 and J is TRBJ2-2; no definite D call. Germline CDR1 SEHNR, CDR2 FQNEAQ (reference sequence). V shed 5 bases and J shed 0 bases, with 13 bases lying between them. This CDR3 is built from 16 residues. The CDR3 DNA is TGTGCCAGCAGCGCCAGCTTAGCCCCGAACACCGGGGAGCTGTTTTTT. It yields the protein CASSASLAPNTGELFF.

This chain links TRBV2 with TRBJ2-1; 10 bases align to TRBD1. After removal of 6 bases from V and 6 bases from J, the junction contained 8 bases not matched to a gene. This CDR3 is built from 15 residues. Germline values: CDR1 SNHLY, CDR2 FYNNEI. CDR3 in amino acids: CASRAGTGVSNEQFF. For the CDR3, the DNA is TGTGCCAGCAGGGCCGGGACAGGGGTCTCCAATGAGCAGTTCTTC.

The chain is built from TRBV7-3 and TRBJ2-6; possible D gene TRBD1, 6 bases. This CDR3 is 13 amino acids long. V shed 6 bases and J shed 3 bases, with 6 bases lying between them. The germline V gene encodes CDR1 SGHTA and CDR2 FQGTGA. CDR3 sequence: CASRDSGANVLTF. In DNA form, the CDR3 reads TGTGCCAGCAGGGACAGTGGGGCCAACGTCCTGACTTTC.

V is TRBV28 and J is TRBJ2-3, with D possibly TRBD1 on 6 matching bases. CDR3 length: 14 amino acids. The V end lost 3 bases, the J end lost 5 bases, and 12 bases lay between the germline ends. Germline values: CDR1 MDHEN, CDR2 SYDVKM. CDR3 region: CASSLGRGIDTQYF. Written as DNA, the CDR3 is TGTGCCAGCAGTTTGGGCAGGGGCATAGATACGCAGTATTTT.

The J gene is TRBJ1-1, the V gene TRBV28; D perhaps matches TRBD1 (5 bases). CDR3 length: 14 residues. Germline CDR1 MDHEN, CDR2 SYDVKM. V shed 7 bases and J shed 6 bases, with 18 bases lying between them. CDR3 sequence: CASIAGLLLPEAFF. Here the CDR3 DNA reads TGTGCCAGCATAGCGGGACTACTCCTTCCTGAAGCTTTCTTT.

This chain joins TRBV19 and TRBJ1-4; 8 bases are a match to TRBD1. Losses at the gene ends were 4 bases for V and 8 bases for J; bases not matched to a gene: 9. The germline gives CDR1 LNHDA, CDR2 SQIVND (reference sequence). CDR3 length equals 15 residues. DNA of the CDR3: TGTGCCAGTAGTACCGGGACAGGTTTAAGAGAAAAACTGTTTTTT. Protein product: CASSTGTGLREKLFF.

This clone appeared a single time. The J gene is TRBJ1-2, the V gene TRBV27; D unclear. Trimming cost V 8 bases and J 0 bases, with 10 bases left between them. Germline lookup yields CDR1 MNHEY and CDR2 SMNVEV (reference sequence). The CDR3 length is 13 residues. The DNA of the CDR3 is TGTGCCAGCGGTGGGGTTACTAACTATGGCTACACCTTC. This codes for CASGGVTNYGYTF.